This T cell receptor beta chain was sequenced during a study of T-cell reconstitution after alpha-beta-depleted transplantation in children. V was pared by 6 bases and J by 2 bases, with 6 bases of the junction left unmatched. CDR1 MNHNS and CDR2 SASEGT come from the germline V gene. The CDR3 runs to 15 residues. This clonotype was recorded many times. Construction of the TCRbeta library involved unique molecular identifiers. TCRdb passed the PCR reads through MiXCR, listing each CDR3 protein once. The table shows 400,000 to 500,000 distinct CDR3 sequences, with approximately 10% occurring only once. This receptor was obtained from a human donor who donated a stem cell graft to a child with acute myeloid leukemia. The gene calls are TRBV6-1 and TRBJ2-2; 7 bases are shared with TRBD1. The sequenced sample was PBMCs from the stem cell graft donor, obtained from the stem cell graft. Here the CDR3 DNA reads TGTGCCAGCAGGACCGGGACAGCTAACACCGGGGAGCTGTTTTTT. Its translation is CASRTGTANTGELFF.